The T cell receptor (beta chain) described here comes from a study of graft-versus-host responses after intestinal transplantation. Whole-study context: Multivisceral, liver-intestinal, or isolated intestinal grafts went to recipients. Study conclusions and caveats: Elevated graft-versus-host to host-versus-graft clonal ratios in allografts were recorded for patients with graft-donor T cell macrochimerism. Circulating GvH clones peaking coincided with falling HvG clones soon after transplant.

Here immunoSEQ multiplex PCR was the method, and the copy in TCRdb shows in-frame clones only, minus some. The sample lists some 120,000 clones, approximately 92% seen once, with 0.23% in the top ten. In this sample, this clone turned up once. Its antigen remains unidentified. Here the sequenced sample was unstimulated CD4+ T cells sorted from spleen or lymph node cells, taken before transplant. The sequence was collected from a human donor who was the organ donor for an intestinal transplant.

The CDR3: CASSMDRTVYGYTF. Here the CDR3 DNA reads TGTGCCAGCAGCATGGACAGGACCGTCTATGGCTACACCTTC. The chain is built from TRBV5-4 and TRBJ1-2, with TRBD1 identical over 7 bases. The CDR3 sequence is 14 residues long. The germline V gene has CDR1 SGHNT and CDR2 YYREEE (reference sequence). Trimming removed 4 bases from V and 4 bases from J; junction bases left unmatched: 7.